This T cell receptor beta chain was identified during a study of CD8 T cells in Susac syndrome. Study findings and constraints: Repertoires of Susac syndrome CD4+ T cells lacked clonal expansion.

It was with random hexamers that 0.5 to 1 ug RNA was reverse transcribed. TCRdb independently ran MiXCR on the immunoSEQ multiplex PCR reads; one entry per CDR3 protein. The sample records around 190,000 distinct CDR3 sequences, around 94% being singletons. Points on this clonotype: The antigen remains unidentified.

The sequenced sample consisted of CD4+ T cells from PBMCs. The TCR comes from a human donor with Susac syndrome.

CDR3 DNA: TGCAGCGTGGAGGGGGGGTCCTCGGGAGGGAAGCAGTACTTC. This codes for CSVEGGSSGGKQYF. The V call is TRBV29-1, the J call TRBJ2-7, with TRBD2 matching 8 bases. The CDR3 contains 14 residues. With V trimmed by 6 bases and J by 8 bases, 15 bases remained unmatched. Germline loops: CDR1 SQVTM, CDR2 ANQGSEA.